Listed below are T cell receptor beta chains from one sample, sequenced in a study of T-cell memory formation after mild COVID-19. TCRdb reprocessed the 5' RACE reads with MiXCR, giving one entry per CDR3 protein. The profile shows fewer than 650,000 distinct CDR3 sequences, roughly a fifth of them singletons. Sequencing was performed on PBMCs or a T cell subset sorted from them (not recorded which). The receptors were sampled from an adult woman who had mild COVID-19 (a few samples of this study predate the infection). Cell type and time point are not known. The conserved cysteine and the conserved F or W are not part of the CDR3 here. Fields, in order: V gene, J gene, CDR3 length, CDR3 protein.

>TRBV20-1|TRBJ2-4|11
SARSADKNIQY
>TRBV5-1|TRBJ2-1|12
ASSLGTGSLEQF
>TRBV24-1|TRBJ1-2|12
ATSDPGTDYGYT
>TRBV20-1|TRBJ2-1|13
SARGGQALYNEQF
>TRBV18|TRBJ2-1|13
ASSPAVRRGNEQF
>TRBV21-1|TRBJ1-2|15
ASSPSSEGATTIGYT
>TRBV5-1|TRBJ2-3|11
ASSDRTAYTQY
>TRBV7-9|TRBJ2-1|12
ASLGLLGYNEQF
>TRBV6-1|TRBJ1-5|12
ASGREMGNQPQH
>TRBV3-1|TRBJ2-7|12
ASSQGPSIYEQY
>TRBV21-1|TRBJ2-4|18
ASSRIGTSGGGEAKNIQY
>TRBV4-2|TRBJ1-5|13
ASSQERGGNQPQH
>TRBV6-6|TRBJ2-1|15
ASSYSPTSGVYNEQF
>TRBV18|TRBJ2-7|12
ASSPRTGSYEQY
>TRBV4-2|TRBJ1-5|13
ASSQGVGPGWPQH
>TRBV25-1|TRBJ2-1|12
ASSGLLPRDEQF
>TRBV7-9|TRBJ1-1|12
ASTFGLMNTEAF
>TRBV5-4|TRBJ2-2|13
ASSYRTSGAGELF
>TRBV7-9|TRBJ2-1|11
ASSLVSENEQF
>TRBV10-3|TRBJ2-1|17
AISESRTGRIGSYNEQF
>TRBV6-5|TRBJ2-1|13
ASSHTSGSKDEQF
>TRBV12-3/TRBV12-4|TRBJ1-5|14
ASSLYPGQVDQPQH
>TRBV5-5|TRBJ2-7|12
ASSLRTAPYEQY
>TRBV4-3|TRBJ2-2|14
ASSQETGDYTGELF
>TRBV2|TRBJ2-1|14
ASSEAWLAKYNEQF
>TRBV4-1|TRBJ2-3|15
ASSQERRGGPTDTQY
>TRBV19|TRBJ2-3|12
ASSGSGATDTQY
>TRBV11-2|TRBJ2-1|12
ASSATSGYNEQF
>TRBV29-1|TRBJ1-2|13
SALEGGRVFYGYT
>TRBV20-1|TRBJ1-5|13
SARLMTDLNQPQH
>TRBV7-2|TRBJ2-7|10
ASSLNPYGQY
>TRBV5-1|TRBJ2-3|13
ASSLAPWTTDTQY
>TRBV30|TRBJ1-3|9
AWSPGNTIY
>TRBV7-9|TRBJ2-7|13
ASSLAGLHSYEQY
>TRBV20-1|TRBJ2-6|16
SARDRPSGGSGANVLT
>TRBV12-3/TRBV12-4|TRBJ1-1|12
ASIPPAGGTEAF
>TRBV5-1|TRBJ1-1|13
ASSLGAGADTEAF
>TRBV20-1|TRBJ2-3|15
SASSIDRDRGTDTQY
>TRBV12-3/TRBV12-4|TRBJ1-1|11
ASTIALNTEAF
>TRBV5-1|TRBJ1-2|10
ASIDGGGGYT
>TRBV19|TRBJ1-3|12
ASRTGTLGNTIY
>TRBV12-3/TRBV12-4|TRBJ1-1|11
ASIVSLNTEAF